This is a list of T cell receptor beta chains from one sample in a study of CXCR3-negative and CXCR3-positive naive CD8 T cells. TCRdb reprocessed the 5' RACE reads and keeps a single row for each CDR3 protein, giving no DNA. Here the sample table reports some 130,000 distinct CDR3 sequences. The sequenced sample consisted of naive CXCR3+ CD8+ T cells from blood. Every receptor here comes from a human donor in good health. Some clones in this sample may be carry-over from other donors' samples. Both conserved end residues are part of each CDR3.

len: 13
v_gene: TRBV7-2
j_gene: TRBJ2-1
CDR3aa: CASSLADSNEQFF

len: 14
v_gene: TRBV7-9
j_gene: TRBJ1-2
CDR3aa: CASSLGTVERGYTF

len: 16
v_gene: TRBV5-6
j_gene: TRBJ2-7
CDR3aa: CASSLRLAGDPHEQYF

len: 13
v_gene: TRBV2
j_gene: TRBJ1-1
CDR3aa: CASILGGGTEAFF

len: 16
v_gene: TRBV29-1
j_gene: TRBJ2-1
CDR3aa: CSVQGWTSGELNEQFF

len: 15
v_gene: TRBV20-1
j_gene: TRBJ2-2
CDR3aa: CSARDPVAATGELFF

len: 15
v_gene: TRBV2
j_gene: TRBJ2-1
CDR3aa: CASQPGQGAENEQFF

len: 12
v_gene: TRBV18
j_gene: TRBJ1-1
CDR3aa: CASSRDNTEAFF

len: 16
v_gene: TRBV12-3/TRBV12-4
j_gene: TRBJ2-5
CDR3aa: CASSSSSSHSQETQYF

len: 15
v_gene: TRBV6-2/TRBV6-3
j_gene: TRBJ2-7
CDR3aa: CASSQGRAGFYEQYF

len: 13
v_gene: TRBV7-9
j_gene: TRBJ1-1
CDR3aa: CASSLGPLGEAFF

len: 12
v_gene: TRBV28
j_gene: TRBJ1-1
CDR3aa: CASSSLDREAFF

len: 15
v_gene: TRBV5-4
j_gene: TRBJ2-7
CDR3aa: CASSLTGRGTYEQYF

len: 14
v_gene: TRBV7-2
j_gene: TRBJ2-3
CDR3aa: CASSLRPIRATQYF

len: 14
v_gene: TRBV30
j_gene: TRBJ2-2
CDR3aa: CAVRTGTSSGELFF

len: 14
v_gene: TRBV18
j_gene: TRBJ2-5
CDR3aa: CASSPQGFQETQYF

len: 13
v_gene: TRBV29-1
j_gene: TRBJ2-7
CDR3aa: CSVDTGQSYEQYF

len: 15
v_gene: TRBV12-3/TRBV12-4
j_gene: TRBJ1-1
CDR3aa: CASSPDRVYGTEAFF

len: 15
v_gene: TRBV19
j_gene: TRBJ2-5
CDR3aa: CASSIVPGTKETQYF

len: 17
v_gene: TRBV11-3
j_gene: TRBJ1-3
CDR3aa: CASRPGVMGGSGNTIYF

len: 16
v_gene: TRBV4-3
j_gene: TRBJ2-1
CDR3aa: CASSQLTGGSYNEQFF

len: 15
v_gene: TRBV3-1
j_gene: TRBJ2-5
CDR3aa: CASSQGTGEGETQYF

len: 14
v_gene: TRBV5-5
j_gene: TRBJ1-1
CDR3aa: CASSLFGANTEAFF

len: 13
v_gene: TRBV20-1
j_gene: TRBJ2-7
CDR3aa: CSARVGVAGEQYF

len: 13
v_gene: TRBV27
j_gene: TRBJ2-7
CDR3aa: CASSPGDSYEQYF

len: 13
v_gene: TRBV5-6
j_gene: TRBJ2-7
CDR3aa: CASSPLGTYEQYF

len: 17
v_gene: TRBV7-2
j_gene: TRBJ2-1
CDR3aa: CASSLGASLTGYNEQFF

len: 15
v_gene: TRBV5-1
j_gene: TRBJ2-7
CDR3aa: CASRWGGLLSYEQYF

len: 14
v_gene: TRBV27
j_gene: TRBJ1-2
CDR3aa: CASSPGGQGYGYTF

len: 12
v_gene: TRBV28
j_gene: TRBJ2-1
CDR3aa: CASSSQYNEQFF

len: 15
v_gene: TRBV12-3/TRBV12-4
j_gene: TRBJ1-2
CDR3aa: CASKPGQVGLEGYTF

len: 14
v_gene: TRBV7-2
j_gene: TRBJ2-7
CDR3aa: CASRSAGVLYEQYF

len: 16
v_gene: TRBV4-3
j_gene: TRBJ2-7
CDR3aa: CASSQDRRTPSYEQYF

len: 17
v_gene: TRBV7-9
j_gene: TRBJ2-1
CDR3aa: CASSSGLAGDSYNEQFF

len: 13
v_gene: TRBV13
j_gene: TRBJ2-3
CDR3aa: CASSLFVADTQYF

len: 12
v_gene: TRBV29-1
j_gene: TRBJ2-4
CDR3aa: CSVLWDSGIQNF

len: 15
v_gene: TRBV12-3/TRBV12-4
j_gene: TRBJ2-7
CDR3aa: CASTSEDTPFYEQYF

len: 14
v_gene: TRBV3-1
j_gene: TRBJ1-1
CDR3aa: CASSPFGGWTEAFF

len: 15
v_gene: TRBV12-3/TRBV12-4
j_gene: TRBJ1-1
CDR3aa: CASSVGTEMNTEAFF

len: 14
v_gene: TRBV18
j_gene: TRBJ1-1
CDR3aa: CASSPTGARTEAFF

len: 12
v_gene: TRBV15
j_gene: TRBJ1-5
CDR3aa: CATRGGNQPQHF

len: 14
v_gene: TRBV20-1
j_gene: TRBJ1-1
CDR3aa: CSARDLGGTTEAFF

len: 16
v_gene: TRBV11-2
j_gene: TRBJ1-1
CDR3aa: CASSLGGQRMNTEAFF

len: 16
v_gene: TRBV6-2/TRBV6-3
j_gene: TRBJ2-7
CDR3aa: CASSYPDVSSVYEQYF